This TCR beta chain was identified in a study of blood T cell repertoires in COVID-19. Study-level background: T cells, B-cell-depleted T cells, or PBMCs supplied cDNA or gDNA.

This clone came up a few times. Relative to the germline gene, one junction end is altered; a read error may explain this. Authors' processing steps: Estimates of nucleated cell counts were drawn from the amplification of reference gene primers. Clones were read by immunoSEQ multiplex PCR, and TCRdb kept only the in-frame ones, dropping some. That table furnishes V, J and clone size, whereas the DNA furnished D and trimming. The table lists around 86,000 clones, roughly 84% of them singletons. The CDR3 covers 15 residues. Germline values: CDR1 SSHAT, CDR2 FNYEAQ (reference sequence). This TCR was sampled from a woman older than 75 with acute or convalescent COVID-19. Sequencing was done on a sample of peripheral blood. The chain uses TRBV7-7 and TRBJ2-1; no definite D call. For the CDR3, the DNA is TGTGCTAGCAGCTTAGTTGGGCGACCCTTGGATGAGCAGTTCTTC. Translated: CASSLVGRPLDEQFF.